This is a list of T cell receptor beta chains from one sample in a study of shared clonotypes between healthy human individuals. Generated by immunoSEQ multiplex PCR, the TCRdb table keeps only in-frame clones and is missing some. The sample consists of 550,000 to 650,000 clones, around 96% of them appearing once. Sequencing was performed on naive CD8+ T cells sorted from blood. All receptors derive from a woman aged 25 to 39 in good health. The CDR3 runs from the conserved cysteine through the conserved F or W. The D gene is left open where the match is weak. Expanded clones get a size class; other rows say once, few or many, or leave the size out.

CDR3 DNA: TGCGCCAGCAGCCACGGGATGAACACTGAAGCTTTCTTT
CDR3 protein: CASSHGMNTEAFF
D gene: NA
J gene: TRBJ1-1
clone size: NA
V gene: TRBV4-1

CDR3 DNA: TGTGCCAGCAGTTTAACCTTTGCGGGGAAGTCTGAGCAGTTCTTC
CDR3 protein: CASSLTFAGKSEQFF
D gene: NA
J gene: TRBJ2-1
clone size: NA
V gene: TRBV27

CDR3 DNA: TGTGCCAGCAGTTATGGTGGTACTGAAGCTTTCTTT
CDR3 protein: CASSYGGTEAFF
D gene: NA
J gene: TRBJ1-1
clone size: NA
V gene: TRBV28

CDR3 DNA: TGTGCCAGTAGTCTTGTTCCGGGACATCTATCCTCTGGGGCCAACGTCCTGACTTTC
CDR3 protein: CASSLVPGHLSSGANVLTF
D gene: NA
J gene: TRBJ2-6
clone size: NA
V gene: TRBV19

CDR3 DNA: TGCGCCAGCAGCCCCCAGGATCGAGCGGGAAGATCCATCGACGAGCAGTACTTC
CDR3 protein: CASSPQDRAGRSIDEQYF
D gene: TRBD2
J gene: TRBJ2-7
clone size: NA
V gene: TRBV5-1

CDR3 DNA: TGTGCCAGCAGCGATAGCGGGGGCTACACCGGGGAGCTGTTTTTT
CDR3 protein: CASSDSGGYTGELFF
D gene: TRBD2
J gene: TRBJ2-2
clone size: NA
V gene: TRBV9

CDR3 DNA: TGTGCCAGCCTAAGGGGCGGGAGGGCCGTCAATGAGCAGTTCTTC
CDR3 protein: CASLRGGRAVNEQFF
D gene: TRBD2
J gene: TRBJ2-1
clone size: NA
V gene: TRBV5-4

CDR3 DNA: TGTGCCAGCAGTGAAATCGACGGAGTTGAAAAACTGTTTTTT
CDR3 protein: CASSEIDGVEKLFF
D gene: NA
J gene: TRBJ1-4
clone size: NA
V gene: TRBV2

CDR3 DNA: TGCGCCAGCAGCCAACCGGGACAGGGGATGGAAGATGAGCAGTTCTTC
CDR3 protein: CASSQPGQGMEDEQFF
D gene: TRBD1
J gene: TRBJ2-1
clone size: NA
V gene: TRBV4-1

CDR3 DNA: TGCGCCAGCAGTGAGTCACTAGCGGGGACCTACGAGCAGTACTTC
CDR3 protein: CASSESLAGTYEQYF
D gene: TRBD2
J gene: TRBJ2-7
clone size: once
V gene: TRBV10-2

CDR3 DNA: TGTGCCAGCAGTTTAACTAGCGGGGGTCCCAATGAGCAGTTCTTC
CDR3 protein: CASSLTSGGPNEQFF
D gene: TRBD2
J gene: TRBJ2-1
clone size: NA
V gene: TRBV28

CDR3 DNA: TGTGCCAGCAGTTCCATCGGCTTTGAAGCTTTCTTT
CDR3 protein: CASSSIGFEAFF
D gene: NA
J gene: TRBJ1-1
clone size: NA
V gene: TRBV28

CDR3 DNA: TGTGCCAGCAGTGGAGGGCCGGGACAGGGGTGGGCGTCGAATCAGCCCCAGCATTTT
CDR3 protein: CASSGGPGQGWASNQPQHF
D gene: NA
J gene: TRBJ1-5
clone size: once
V gene: TRBV21-1

CDR3 DNA: TGTGCCAGCAGCTTACAGGGGGCATCTACGGGCTACACCTTC
CDR3 protein: CASSLQGASTGYTF
D gene: TRBD1
J gene: TRBJ1-2
clone size: NA
V gene: TRBV5-4

CDR3 DNA: TGTGCCAGCAGCCATAGACAGGGGCGTCAGCCCCAGCATTTT
CDR3 protein: CASSHRQGRQPQHF
D gene: TRBD1
J gene: TRBJ1-5
clone size: once
V gene: TRBV6-5

CDR3 DNA: TGCAGCGCCGGGACAGGGAACCCTGAGCAGTTCTTC
CDR3 protein: CSAGTGNPEQFF
D gene: TRBD1
J gene: TRBJ2-1
clone size: NA
V gene: TRBV29-1

CDR3 DNA: TGCGCCAGCAGCCAAGTAGGAGGGGGAGACTACGAGCAGTACTTC
CDR3 protein: CASSQVGGGDYEQYF
D gene: NA
J gene: TRBJ2-7
clone size: few
V gene: TRBV4-1

CDR3 DNA: TGCGCCAGCAGCTTGGCACTAGCGGGGCCAAGCTCCTACAATGAGCAGTTCTTC
CDR3 protein: CASSLALAGPSSYNEQFF
D gene: TRBD2
J gene: TRBJ2-1
clone size: NA
V gene: TRBV5-1

CDR3 DNA: TGTGCCAGCAGGGCACGGGACGGGTCCTACGAGCAGTACTTC
CDR3 protein: CASRARDGSYEQYF
D gene: NA
J gene: TRBJ2-7
clone size: NA
V gene: TRBV28

CDR3 DNA: TGTGCCAGCTCCCGCCAGGGGTTCGAGCAGTACTTC
CDR3 protein: CASSRQGFEQYF
D gene: NA
J gene: TRBJ2-7
clone size: NA
V gene: TRBV6-5

CDR3 DNA: TGTGCCAGCAGCTTTGACAGGGCCTACGAGCAGTACTTC
CDR3 protein: CASSFDRAYEQYF
D gene: TRBD1
J gene: TRBJ2-7
clone size: NA
V gene: TRBV7-8

CDR3 DNA: TGTGCCAGCAGCACGGGGGTTAGCACTGAAGCTTTCTTT
CDR3 protein: CASSTGVSTEAFF
D gene: NA
J gene: TRBJ1-1
clone size: NA
V gene: TRBV11-2

CDR3 DNA: TGTGCCAGCAGCTTAGATGGGGACAGTCTCACCTACGAGCAGTACTTC
CDR3 protein: CASSLDGDSLTYEQYF
D gene: TRBD1
J gene: TRBJ2-7
clone size: NA
V gene: TRBV11-2

CDR3 DNA: TGTGCCAGCAGTTACGGCCCAACCACTGAAGCTTTCTTT
CDR3 protein: CASSYGPTTEAFF
D gene: NA
J gene: TRBJ1-1
clone size: NA
V gene: TRBV6-5

CDR3 DNA: TGCGCCAGCAGCCAAGATCCTCGTGGGGGCCAGCTCAACGAGCAGTACTTC
CDR3 protein: CASSQDPRGGQLNEQYF
D gene: NA
J gene: TRBJ2-7
clone size: NA
V gene: TRBV4-1

CDR3 DNA: TGTGCCAGCAGTGGGGGAACGGCGATCACAGATACGCAGTATTTT
CDR3 protein: CASSGGTAITDTQYF
D gene: NA
J gene: TRBJ2-3
clone size: NA
V gene: TRBV27

CDR3 DNA: TGTGCCAGCAGTTCTAGCGGTTGGAATGAGCAGTTCTTC
CDR3 protein: CASSSSGWNEQFF
D gene: TRBD2
J gene: TRBJ2-1
clone size: NA
V gene: TRBV7-7